The 23 T cell receptor beta chains below come from one sample, sequenced in a study of Ad26.COV2.S vaccination and SARS-CoV-2 variants. The treatment denotes: around 19 received Ad26.COV2.S at low or high dose, single or two shots; about five received placebo; per-sample allocation not given. After the first vaccine or placebo injection, samples were drawn on day 63. Sequencing was performed with immunoSEQ multiplex PCR; in TCRdb, only in-frame clones are kept and a portion is missing. The sample records 430,000 or so clones, around 90% being singletons. The material sequenced was peripheral blood, taken in a trial of Ad26.COV2.S vaccine versus placebo. The receptors were gathered from a person aged 18-60 years who received the Ad26.COV2.S COVID-19 vaccine or a placebo.

The chain has TRBV28 and TRBJ1-1, with 10 bases aligning to TRBD1. The CDR3 has 16 amino acids. V was clipped by 2 bases and J by 6 bases; unmatched bases: 9. Germline V gene data show CDR1 as MDHEN and CDR2 as SYDVKM. CDR3 coding DNA: TGTGCCAGCAGTTTACCTCCGGGACAGGGGTATTCTGAAGCTTTCTTT. Protein: CASSLPPGQGYSEAFF.

The chain links TRBV7-2 to TRBJ2-5; 8 nucleotides align to TRBD2. CDR1 and CDR2 from the germline V gene are SGHTA and FQGNSA. CDR3 length: 15 residues. Trimming cost V 5 bases and J 5 bases; bases outside gene matches: 10. The CDR3 nucleotides are TGTGCCAGCAGCCCCCAAGCGGGACTAGGTGAGACCCAGTACTTC. Its protein is CASSPQAGLGETQYF.

The V call is TRBV7-2, the J call TRBJ1-1, with a possible D match to TRBD1 (5 bases). This CDR3 comprises 14 residues. Germline V gives CDR1 SGHTA, CDR2 FQGNSA. Deletions cut 5 bases from V and 5 bases from J, with 15 bases between. CDR3 DNA sequence: TGTGCCAGCAGCCCGAGGGGCGCGCCGACTGAAGCTTTCTTT. Translating gives CASSPRGAPTEAFF.

The chain employs TRBV30 and TRBJ1-1; the match to TRBD1 covers 7 bases. CDR1 and CDR2 (germline): GTSNPN, SVGIG (reference sequence). V lost 0 bases, J lost 5 bases, and 6 bases stayed unmatched. The CDR3 totals 14 residues. The CDR3 DNA sequence: TGTGCCTGGAGTGTTAAGGGGGCAAGGACTGAAGCTTTCTTT. Its translation is CAWSVKGARTEAFF. Complete variable domain (other parts from reference TRBV30 and TRBJ1-1): SQTIHQWPATLVQPVGSPLSLECTVEGTSNPNLYWYRQAAGRGLQLLFYSVGIGQISSEVPQNLSASRPQDRQFILSSKKLLLSDSGFYLCAWSVKGARTEAFFGQGTRLTVV.

The chain is built from TRBV3-1 (or the pseudogene TRBV3-2) and TRBJ2-7, with 7 bases fitting TRBD1. The CDR3 extends over 14 amino acids. With V trimmed by 4 bases and J by 2 bases, 5 bases remained unmatched. Germline V gene lookup returns CDR1 LGHDT and CDR2 YNNKEL (reference sequence). CDR3 loop: CASSPRQGAYEQYF. The DNA for the CDR3 is TGTGCCAGCAGCCCCCGCCAGGGGGCCTACGAGCAGTACTTC.

This chain connects TRBV6-4 to TRBJ2-5; 10 bases align to TRBD2. This CDR3 is 15 amino acids long. V trimming: 4 bases; J trimming: 5 bases; junction bases outside the gene matches: 7. CDR1 is MRHNA and CDR2 is SNTAGT in the germline V gene. In DNA, the CDR3 is TGTGCCAGCAGTGCCCGAGCGGGAGGGGGCGAGACCCAGTACTTC. Its protein is CASSARAGGGETQYF.

This rearrangement joins TRBV7-7 to TRBJ2-3; D is uncertain. CDR1 is SSHAT and CDR2 is FNYEAQ in the germline V gene (reference sequence). V lost 0 bases and J lost 2, with 9 bases in between. The CDR3 has 15 amino acids. CDR3 region: CASSLALGFTDTQYF. The CDR3 coding sequence is TGTGCCAGCAGCTTAGCGCTAGGGTTCACAGATACGCAGTATTTT.

V usage is TRBV19 and J usage is TRBJ2-3; D may be TRBD2 (5 bases). Germline lookup yields CDR1 LNHDA and CDR2 SQIVND (reference sequence). The CDR3 sequence is 13 residues long. Trimming took 5 bases from V and 3 from J, leaving 9 bases between them. The CDR3 is CASSVRGTDTQYF. The CDR3 DNA sequence: TGTGCCAGTAGTGTACGGGGAACAGATACGCAGTATTTT. Full variable domain (missing parts from reference TRBV19 and TRBJ2-3): DGGITQSPKYLFRKEGQNVTLSCEQNLNHDAMYWYRQDPGQGLRLIYYSQIVNDFQKGDIAEGYSVSREKKESFPLTVTSAQKNPTAFYLCASSVRGTDTQYFGPGTRLTVL.

In its sample, this clone ranks as medium-sized. The V call is TRBV6-1, the J call TRBJ2-3, with a weak D call TRBD2 (6 bases). The CDR3 is 15 amino acids. CDR1 MNHNS and CDR2 SASEGT come from the germline V gene. Trimming removed 2 bases from V and 6 bases from J, with 15 bases in between. The CDR3 nucleotides read TGTGCCAGCAGTGAAAGTGACGGGAGTCCCGATACGCAGTATTTT. Protein: CASSESDGSPDTQYF.

This rearrangement joins TRBV6-5 to TRBJ2-2; 7 bases map to TRBD2. CDR3 length: 14 residues. The V gene end was trimmed by 7 bases and the J gene end by 2 bases; junction bases not matched to a gene: 4. Per germline, CDR1 MNHEY and CDR2 SVGAGI. In nucleotides, the CDR3 is TGTGCCAGCAAGACTAGCCTTAACACCGGGGAGCTGTTTTTT. Amino acid sequence: CASKTSLNTGELFF.

This clone was found many times. The chain joins TRBV29-1 to TRBJ1-1; no reliable D call. Trimming stripped 6 bases from V and 5 bases from J, with 16 bases between. This CDR3 region has 13 residues. CDR1 is SQVTM, CDR2 ANQGSEA, per germline. CDR3 loop: CSVVLLGDTEAFF. In DNA form, the CDR3 reads TGCAGCGTAGTCCTACTTGGGGATACTGAAGCTTTCTTT.

This clone was recorded only once. The V gene is TRBV11-2, the J gene TRBJ2-7; D could derive from TRBD1 or TRBD2 (5 bases each). This CDR3 is built from 14 residues. V was clipped by 2 bases and J by 3 bases, with 11 bases between them. Per germline, CDR1 SGHAT and CDR2 FQNNGV. CDR3 loop: CASSLLRGYYEQYF. CDR3 DNA: TGTGCCAGCAGCTTATTGAGGGGCTACTACGAGCAGTACTTC.

The V call is TRBV6-5, the J call TRBJ2-3; 9 nucleotides align to TRBD2. This CDR3 comprises 14 residues. V was pared by 6 bases and J by 5 bases, with 6 bases of the junction left unmatched. Germline loops: CDR1 MNHEY, CDR2 SVGAGI. CDR3 DNA sequence: TGTGCCAGCAGAGCTCTGCGGGAGGGAGATACGCAGTATTTT. This encodes CASRALREGDTQYF.

The V and J genes are TRBV2 and TRBJ1-1, with 7 bases that match TRBD1. CDR3 size: 16 residues. Germline-derived CDR1 and CDR2 are SNHLY and FYNNEI. V gave up 0 bases and J gave up 4 bases; unmatched junction bases: 8. The CDR3 loop is CASSEARPGGTTEAFF. The CDR3, as DNA: TGTGCCAGCAGTGAAGCCCGCCCAGGGGGTACCACTGAAGCTTTCTTT.

The V gene is TRBV19, the J gene TRBJ2-2; D is unresolved. CDR1 is LNHDA, CDR2 SQIVND, per germline (reference sequence). The CDR3 is made up of 14 amino acids. The germline V and J ends were trimmed by 1 base and 0 bases, with 3 bases remaining between them. CDR3 sequence: CASSIVPNTGELFF. The CDR3 nucleotides read TGTGCCAGTAGTATAGTGCCGAACACCGGGGAGCTGTTTTTT.

The rearrangement links TRBV6-5 to TRBJ1-1; the match to TRBD1 covers 8 bases. V gave up 6 bases and J gave up 4 bases; unmatched junction bases: 7. The CDR3 runs to 14 residues. Germline CDR1 reads MNHEY; CDR2 reads SVGAGI. The CDR3 region has the DNA TGTGCCAGCAGAGCGACAGGGGCTGTCACTGAAGCTTTCTTT. Translation: CASRATGAVTEAFF.

The chain employs TRBV5-8 and TRBJ2-1; possible D gene TRBD1, 6 bases. V lost 0 bases and J 4 bases, leaving 17 bases between the germline ends. CDR3 size: 17 residues. Germline CDR1 reads SGHTS; CDR2 reads YDEGEE. The CDR3 nucleotides are TGTGCCAGCAGCTTGGCCTTAGGGGCAAGGGGGTACAATGAGCAGTTCTTC. It codes for CASSLALGARGYNEQFF.

The V and J genes are TRBV9 and TRBJ2-2, with 11 nucleotides matching TRBD2. The germline gives CDR1 SGDLS, CDR2 YYNGEE. The CDR3 sequence is 16 residues long. With V trimmed by 5 bases and J by 4 bases, 7 bases remained unmatched. This CDR3 reads CASSELAGAGTGELFF. CDR3 in DNA: TGTGCCAGCAGTGAACTAGCGGGAGCAGGCACCGGGGAGCTGTTTTTT. The whole variable domain, remainder taken from reference TRBV9 and TRBJ2-2, is DSGVTQTPKHLITATGQRVTLRCSPRSGDLSVYWYQQSLDQGLQFLIQYYNGEERAKGNILERFSAQQFPDLHSELNLSSLELGDSALYFCASSELAGAGTGELFFGEGSRLTVL.

This chain uses TRBV29-1 with TRBJ1-2; D may be TRBD1 (5 bases). The CDR3 consists of 11 residues. Germline loops: CDR1 SQVTM, CDR2 ANQGSEA. Trimming took 6 bases from V and 8 from J, leaving 13 bases between them. CDR3 bases: TGCAGCGTCAAAGGGGTGGGAGGCTACACCTTC. It codes for CSVKGVGGYTF.

This clone has only a few counts. The chain uses TRBV30 and TRBJ1-3, with 7 bases lining up with TRBD1. The CDR3 is 12 amino acids. Germline V CDR1 and CDR2: GTSNPN, SVGIG (reference sequence). Trimming at V came to 5 bases and at J to 11 bases, leaving 9 bases not matched to a gene. The CDR3 nucleotides read TGTGCCTGGGCCCCAGGGGGAAGGGCCATATATTTT. It encodes CAWAPGGRAIYF.

The CDR3 protein is CASSLGVYEQYF. The CDR3 DNA reads TGTGCCAGCAGCTTAGGAGTCTACGAGCAGTACTTC. The chain joins TRBV7-9 to TRBJ2-7; D is uncertain. Germline V CDR1 and CDR2: SEHNR, FQNEAQ (reference sequence). V gave up 1 base and J gave up 3 bases, with 4 bases separating them. The CDR3 is made up of 12 amino acids.

V gene TRBV10-3 combines with J gene TRBJ1-1, with D perhaps matching TRBD1 (5 bases). V lost 7 bases to trimming and J lost 3 bases, with 12 bases between them. The germline CDR1 and CDR2 sequences are ENHRY and SYGVKD. CDR3 length: 13 residues. The CDR3 DNA reads as TGTGCCATCAAACGGGGGGAGTACACTGAAGCTTTCTTT. Translating gives CAIKRGEYTEAFF.

The genes are TRBV19 and TRBJ2-2; 9 positions agree with TRBD1. The J segment lost 5 bases and the V segment lost 7 bases, leaving 11 bases of the junction unmatched. This CDR3 spans 16 amino acids. CDR1 is LNHDA, CDR2 SQIVND, per germline (reference sequence). CDR3 bases: TGTGCCAGTAAGACCACCGGGACAGGGTATACCGGGGAGCTGTTTTTT. It yields the protein CASKTTGTGYTGELFF.